This T cell receptor beta chain was sequenced for a study of T-cell reconstitution after alpha-beta-depleted transplantation in children. Study-level results: Reportedly, alpha-beta T cells present about two months post-transplant originated from several hundred expanded clones of graft origin.

This clonotype was observed many times. The antigen remains undetermined. The CDR3 length is 16 residues. The V end was cut by 1 base, the J end by 1 base, with 10 bases between. CDR1 is MNHEY, CDR2 SVGAGI, per germline. Unique molecular identifiers were used to barcode this TCRbeta library. From the PCR reads, TCRdb called clonotypes with MiXCR, one entry per CDR3 protein. The sample lists about 580,000 distinct CDR3 sequences; about 23% were seen once. The sequence came from a boy under two years old who had a stem cell transplant for acute myeloid leukemia, so the T cells may come from the graft donor. This specimen was PBMCs, mostly from graft donor cells, taken 360 days after TCRalphabeta/CD19-depleted stem cell transplant. V gene TRBV6-5 combines with J gene TRBJ1-4, with a tentative D call TRBD1 (5 bases). The CDR3 reads CASSYWLGGTNEKLFF. Here the CDR3 DNA reads TGTGCCAGCAGTTACTGGCTCGGGGGAACTAATGAAAAACTGTTTTTT.